Detailed here is one T cell receptor beta chain. The sample belongs to a study of blood T cell repertoires in COVID-19. Study context: T cells, B-cell-depleted T cells, or PBMCs supplied cDNA or gDNA.

Authors' processing steps: Estimated nucleated cell counts came from reference gene primer amplification. Sequencing used immunoSEQ multiplex PCR; TCRdb keeps in-frame clones, though not all of them. V, J and clone size reflect that table, while D and trimming were determined from the DNA. This sample has 200,000 to 300,000 clones; around four fifths occur once, and the top ten carry over 5.5%. Germline-derived CDR1 and CDR2 are LNHDA and SQIVND (reference sequence). This CDR3 is 16 amino acids long. Between the trimmed V and J ends, which lost 6 bases and 1 base, there was a span of 15 bases. The sample was peripheral blood. The rearrangement uses TRBV19 and TRBJ2-2; tentatively, D is TRBD1 (6 bases). This TCR came from a woman aged 60-70 years with active or convalescent COVID-19. The CDR3 DNA reads as TGTGCCAGTAGCCAGATAGGGGGTATGAACACCGGGGAGCTGTTTTTT. Translated, it gives CASSQIGGMNTGELFF. The full variable domain, in which reference TRBV19 and TRBJ2-2 provide the parts outside the CDR3, is DGGITQSPKYLFRKEGQNVTLSCEQNLNHDAMYWYRQDPGQGLRLIYYSQIVNDFQKGDIAEGYSVSREKKESFPLTVTSAQKNPTAFYLCASSQIGGMNTGELFFGEGSRLTVL.